One and the same sample provided the 22 T cell receptor beta chains below, sequenced in a study of blood T cell repertoires in COVID-19. Only in-frame clones appear in the TCRdb table, and some are missing; sequencing was by immunoSEQ multiplex PCR. Of 350,000 to 450,000 clones in the sample, roughly 85% are singletons; the top ten hold 3.6%. Sequenced: peripheral blood. The source of these receptors is a woman aged 18-30 years with acute or convalescent COVID-19.

This chain links TRBV19 with TRBJ1-5, with 10 bases that match TRBD1. Trimming removed 1 base from V and 6 bases from J; junction bases left unmatched: 3. Germline V gene sequence: CDR1 LNHDA, CDR2 SQIVND (reference sequence). The CDR3 spans 15 residues. This CDR3 is CASSIGDRGGQPQHF. DNA of the CDR3: TGTGCCAGTAGTATAGGGGACAGGGGCGGTCAGCCCCAGCATTTT. Together with reference TRBV19 and TRBJ1-5, the CDR3 gives the full variable domain: DGGITQSPKYLFRKEGQNVTLSCEQNLNHDAMYWYRQDPGQGLRLIYYSQIVNDFQKGDIAEGYSVSREKKESFPLTVTSAQKNPTAFYLCASSIGDRGGQPQHFGDGTRLSIL.

This clone was seen repeatedly, ten times or more. This chain connects TRBV3-1 (or the pseudogene TRBV3-2) to TRBJ2-1, with 14 bases lining up with TRBD2. This CDR3 has 16 residues. Losses at the gene ends were 4 bases for V and 6 bases for J; bases not matched to a gene: 5. Germline V CDR1 and CDR2: LGHDT, YNNKEL (reference sequence). This chain's CDR3 is CASSPTGTSGSNEQFF. The CDR3 coding sequence is TGTGCCAGCAGCCCAACCGGGACTAGCGGGAGCAATGAGCAGTTCTTC.

This chain uses TRBV6-5 with TRBJ1-2; TRBD1 aligns across 8 bases. Unmatched junction bases numbered 10, after V lost 7 bases and J lost 6 bases. CDR1 is MNHEY and CDR2 is SVGAGI in the germline V gene. The CDR3 has 14 residues. DNA of the CDR3: TGTGCCAGCAACCTCGGACAGGGACTGAATGGCTACACCTTC. Translating it yields CASNLGQGLNGYTF.

V and J are TRBV29-1 and TRBJ1-4; no clear D gene. CDR3 length: 11 amino acids. V gave up 5 bases and J gave up 6 bases, with 7 bases separating them. CDR1 is SQVTM, CDR2 ANQGSEA, per germline. The CDR3 nucleotides read TGCAGCGTTTCGGACTATGAAAAACTGTTTTTT. The encoded protein is CSVSDYEKLFF.

The chain combines TRBV29-1 with TRBJ2-1; possible D gene TRBD2, 6 bases. Looked up from germline, CDR1 is SQVTM and CDR2 is ANQGSEA. The CDR3 consists of 12 residues. The V and J ends lost 6 bases and 10 bases respectively, with 16 bases between them. The CDR3 coding sequence is TGCAGCGTGCGGTCGGCGGGGTCAGAGCAGTTCTTC. Amino acids: CSVRSAGSEQFF.

In its sample, this clone was seen once. The chain uses TRBV7-9 and TRBJ1-1; D remains unclear. In germline, CDR1 is SEHNR, CDR2 FQNEAQ (reference sequence). Trimming stripped 1 base from V and 8 bases from J, with 11 bases between. The CDR3 is 13 amino acids. The CDR3 loop is CASSLDNASEAFF. The DNA for the CDR3 is TGTGCCAGCAGCTTAGACAATGCTAGCGAAGCTTTCTTT.

This chain connects TRBV24-1 to TRBJ2-3, with unresolved D. CDR3 length: 17 amino acids. CDR1 and CDR2 from the germline V gene are KGHDR and SFDVKD. V was shortened by 3 bases and J by 0 bases, with 15 bases between the two germline ends. The CDR3 DNA is TGTGCCACCAGTGATCCCCCCGCGTATCCCAGCACAGATACGCAGTATTTT. Translated: CATSDPPAYPSTDTQYF.

The chain couples TRBV29-1 to TRBJ1-3; D possibly corresponds to TRBD1 (6 bases). Trimming pared 5 bases from V and 3 bases from J, leaving 8 bases between. Germline-derived CDR1 and CDR2 are SQVTM and ANQGSEA. The CDR3 loop spans 12 amino acids. CDR3 DNA sequence: TGCAGCGTTAGGGGGTATGGAAACACCATATATTTT. Translated, it gives CSVRGYGNTIYF.

This clone was detected only once. The chain has TRBV10-3 and TRBJ2-4; 10 bases align to TRBD1. Germline CDR1 ENHRY, CDR2 SYGVKD. The CDR3 is made up of 15 amino acids. V lost 6 bases, J lost 7 bases, and 9 bases stayed unmatched. The CDR3 loop reads CAISNPGTGENIQYF. The DNA of the CDR3 is TGTGCCATCAGCAACCCCGGGACAGGGGAGAACATTCAGTACTTC.

The chain recombines TRBV19 with TRBJ1-1, with D unresolved. The CDR3 is 14 amino acids. The germline V and J ends were trimmed by 3 bases and 4 bases, with 12 bases remaining between them. Germline V gene sequence: CDR1 LNHDA, CDR2 SQIVND (reference sequence). The CDR3 protein is CASSILSGPTEAFF. The DNA of the CDR3 is TGTGCCAGTAGTATTTTGAGCGGCCCCACTGAAGCTTTCTTT.

The chain is built from TRBV29-1 and TRBJ2-7; 9 nucleotides agree with TRBD1. The CDR3 totals 13 residues. Germline-derived CDR1 and CDR2 are SQVTM and ANQGSEA. The V gene end was trimmed by 1 base and the J gene end by 3 bases; junction bases not matched to a gene: 1. CDR3 protein: CSVEGTGDYEQYF. CDR3 in DNA: TGCAGCGTTGAAGGGACAGGGGACTACGAGCAGTACTTC.

This chain connects TRBV5-1 to TRBJ2-1; 8 positions agree with TRBD2. J was trimmed by 0 bases and V by 3 bases; bases with no gene match: 11. Germline values: CDR1 SGHRS, CDR2 YFSETQ. The CDR3 has 18 residues. CDR3 residues: CASSSPMAGGSSYNEQFF. CDR3 bases: TGCGCCAGCAGCTCCCCCATGGCGGGGGGCAGCTCCTACAATGAGCAGTTCTTC.

V gene TRBV9 combines with J gene TRBJ1-2; D may be TRBD1 (6 bases). Germline V CDR1 and CDR2: SGDLS, YYNGEE. The V end lost 0 bases, the J end lost 3 bases, and 6 bases lay between the germline ends. The CDR3 is 13 residues long. CDR3 region: CASSVDRDYGYTF. The CDR3 DNA reads TGTGCCAGCAGCGTAGACAGGGACTATGGCTACACCTTC.

The chain combines TRBV7-9 with TRBJ2-7; D perhaps matches TRBD2 (5 bases). The CDR3 runs to 14 residues. V lost 1 base and J 9 bases, leaving 16 bases between the germline ends. Germline-derived CDR1 and CDR2 are SEHNR and FQNEAQ (reference sequence). The CDR3 is CASSLGADAGVQYF. The CDR3 nucleotides read TGTGCCAGCAGCTTAGGGGCTGATGCCGGGGTGCAGTACTTC.

This clone was detected once. The chain combines TRBV5-4 with TRBJ1-4, with TRBD1 matching over 7 bases. V dropped 1 base and J dropped 7; count of bases not matched to a gene: 4. From germline, CDR1 is SGHNT and CDR2 YYREEE (reference sequence). The CDR3 runs to 14 residues. The CDR3 DNA reads TGTGCCAGCAGCTTGAGGTCAGGGGGTGAAAAACTGTTTTTT. Translating it yields CASSLRSGGEKLFF.

This chain uses TRBV6-2 or TRBV6-3 with TRBJ2-1; D is ambiguous. CDR1 and CDR2 (germline): MNHEY, SVGEGT. V lost 6 bases and J 0 bases, leaving 9 bases between the germline ends. CDR3 length: 14 residues. The CDR3 spells CASSLISSYNEQFF. The CDR3 nucleotides read TGTGCCAGCAGCCTCATTAGCTCCTACAATGAGCAGTTCTTC.

The chain carries TRBV12-5 and TRBJ1-1; D not resolved. V was trimmed by 2 bases and J by 1 base, leaving 17 bases between them. Germline CDR1 and CDR2: LGHNT and FRNRAP. CDR3 size: 17 residues. Here the CDR3 reads CASGLSREVSRNTEAFF. The DNA for the CDR3 is TGTGCTAGTGGTTTGTCACGAGAGGTATCGAGGAACACTGAAGCTTTCTTT.

This clone was recorded a few times. The V call is TRBV6-5, the J call TRBJ1-4, with TRBD1 as a possible D gene (5 bases). The CDR3 length is 16 residues. Germline V gene sequence: CDR1 MNHEY, CDR2 SVGAGI. V was clipped by 0 bases and J by 0 bases, with 8 bases between them. In DNA form, the CDR3 reads TGTGCCAGCAGTTACTCAAGCAGGGCAACTAATGAAAAACTGTTTTTT. Amino acids: CASSYSSRATNEKLFF.

The chain couples TRBV11-3 to TRBJ1-5; D possibly corresponds to TRBD1 (6 bases). The germline gives CDR1 SGHNT, CDR2 YENEEA. CDR3 length: 14 residues. V lost 7 bases to trimming and J lost 2 bases, with 12 bases between them. CDR3 amino acids: CASKAGEGNQPQHF. CDR3 nucleotide sequence: TGTGCCAGCAAGGCAGGGGAAGGCAATCAGCCCCAGCATTTT. Full variable domain (missing parts from reference TRBV11-3 and TRBJ1-5): EAGVVQSPRYKIIEKKQPVAFWCNPISGHNTLYWYLQNLGQGPELLIRYENEEAVDDSQLPKDRFSAERLKGVDSTLKIQPAELGDSAVYLCASKAGEGNQPQHFGDGTRLSIL.

In its sample, this clone was seen a few times. CDR3 DNA sequence: TGTGCCAGCAGCGCCTTCGAGCTCTACAATGAGCAGTTCTTC. It encodes CASSAFELYNEQFF. The J gene is TRBJ2-1, the V gene TRBV28; D is ambiguous. This CDR3 comprises 14 residues. V was trimmed by 6 bases and J by 3 bases, leaving 12 bases between them. Germline CDR1 MDHEN, CDR2 SYDVKM.

This clone was observed a handful of times. The chain has TRBV19 and TRBJ1-5; 7 positions agree with TRBD1. CDR1 and CDR2 (germline): LNHDA, SQIVND (reference sequence). Trimming removed 0 bases from V and 5 bases from J; junction bases left unmatched: 13. The CDR3 has 18 amino acids. CDR3 DNA sequence: TGTGCCAGTAGTATAGATCGAAAGACAGGGAATTGGCATCAGCCCCAGCATTTT. Translating gives CASSIDRKTGNWHQPQHF.

This chain uses TRBV5-8 with TRBJ1-2; 9 nucleotides align to TRBD1. The CDR3 is 16 amino acids. The germline V gene has CDR1 SGHTS and CDR2 YDEGEE. V was clipped by 0 bases and J by 6 bases; unmatched bases: 9. The CDR3 loop reads CASSLVEVDRGDGYTF. The CDR3 DNA reads as TGTGCCAGCAGCTTGGTTGAGGTGGACAGGGGAGATGGCTACACCTTC.